What follows are 4 T cell receptor beta chains derived from one specimen sequenced in a study of cytomegalovirus exposure and HLA in healthy donors listed by TCRdb under 2017. Library generation was performed with the immunoSEQ multiplex PCR assay. The multiplex PCR relied on a mix of 60 forward primers for TCR Vbeta segments and 13 reverse primers for TCR Jbeta segments. This immuneACCESS table, as held by TCRdb, lists in-frame sequences with V and J called but not all clones. Of the missing ones, under half trace to an unresolved V gene in checked studies; the others have no known cause. The sample table contains roughly 130,000 clones; only one count was recorded for over 70% of them. Less than 2% of the sample comes from the top ten. Sequenced: PBMCs. The receptors originated from a woman aged 40 to 49 in good health and CMV-seronegative.

V and J are TRBV28 and TRBJ2-3, with 8 bases aligning to TRBD2. Germline V CDR1 and CDR2: MDHEN, SYDVKM. The CDR3 contains 14 residues. Germline trimming cut 3 bases from V and 4 bases from J; bases unmatched to any gene: 3. The DNA of the CDR3 is TGTGCCAGCAGTTTTCGGGGGGGCGCAGATACGCAGTATTTT. This translates into CASSFRGGADTQYF. The variable domain in full, completed from reference TRBV28 and TRBJ2-3, reads DVKVTQSSRYLVKRTGEKVFLECVQDMDHENMFWYRQDPGLGLRLIYFSYDVKMKEKGDIPEGYSVSREKKERFSLILESASTNQTSMYLCASSFRGGADTQYFGPGTRLTVL.

The genes are TRBV6-5 and TRBJ2-5, with TRBD1 matching 11 bases. The CDR3 extends over 14 amino acids. Germline loops: CDR1 MNHEY, CDR2 SVGAGI. Losses at the gene ends were 6 bases for V and 4 bases for J; bases not matched to a gene: 4. CDR3 amino acids: CASRDRGLGETQYF. The CDR3, as DNA: TGTGCCAGCAGGGACAGGGGGCTGGGAGAGACCCAGTACTTC.

This clone was observed once. This chain uses TRBV7-2 with TRBJ1-2; 7 bases are a match to TRBD1. This CDR3 comprises 15 residues. The ends lost 6 bases at V and 6 bases at J; junction bases unmatched: 13. CDR1 and CDR2 from the germline V gene are SGHTA and FQGNSA. CDR3 bases: TGTGCCAGCAGACGGAGTGTTACAGGGGAGGATGGCTACACCTTC. The encoded protein is CASRRSVTGEDGYTF.

The chain joins TRBV5-4 to TRBJ1-1; possibly TRBD1 for D (6 bases). V was pared by 0 bases and J by 3 bases, with 21 bases between. This CDR3 is built from 18 residues. Per germline, CDR1 SGHNT and CDR2 YYREEE (reference sequence). This chain's CDR3 is CASSLDTGTITKDTEAFF. The CDR3 coding sequence is TGTGCCAGCAGCTTGGACACAGGGACAATAACTAAGGACACTGAAGCTTTCTTT.